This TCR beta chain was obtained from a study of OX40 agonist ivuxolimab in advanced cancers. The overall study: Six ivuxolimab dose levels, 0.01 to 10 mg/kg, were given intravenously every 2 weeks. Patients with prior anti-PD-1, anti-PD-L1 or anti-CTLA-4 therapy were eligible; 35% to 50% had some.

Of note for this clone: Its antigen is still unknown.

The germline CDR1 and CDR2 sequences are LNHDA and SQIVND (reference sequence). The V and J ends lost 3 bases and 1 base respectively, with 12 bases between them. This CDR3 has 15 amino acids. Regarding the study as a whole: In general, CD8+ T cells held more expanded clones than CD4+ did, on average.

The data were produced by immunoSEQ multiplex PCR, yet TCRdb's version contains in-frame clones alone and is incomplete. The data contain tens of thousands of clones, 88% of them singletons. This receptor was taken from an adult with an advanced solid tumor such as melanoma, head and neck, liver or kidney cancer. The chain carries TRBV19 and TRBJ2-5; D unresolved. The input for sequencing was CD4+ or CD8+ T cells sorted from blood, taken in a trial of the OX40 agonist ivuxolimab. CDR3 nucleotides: TGTGCCAGTAGTATCCGTATATCCCCCCAAGAGACCCAGTACTTC. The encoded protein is CASSIRISPQETQYF.